A single sample is the source of the 13 T cell receptor beta chains below, sequenced in a study of blood T cell repertoires in COVID-19. Produced via immunoSEQ multiplex PCR; TCRdb's table is partial and in-frame only. The sample contains 190,000 or so clones, around nine tenths of which appear only once. The specimen sequenced was PBMCs or T cells enriched from blood (not recorded which). Receptors were obtained from a woman in her 30s who had been exposed to COVID-19.

V usage is TRBV5-1 and J usage is TRBJ1-2; D gene ambiguous. Trimming removed 4 bases at V and 0 bases at J, with 13 bases between. This CDR3 region has 15 residues. CDR1 and CDR2 from the germline V gene are SGHRS and YFSETQ. CDR3 residues: CASSPNPTANYGYTF. The DNA for the CDR3 is TGCGCCAGCAGCCCTAACCCCACCGCTAACTATGGCTACACCTTC.

This clone was seen just once. V is TRBV3-1 (or the pseudogene TRBV3-2) and J is TRBJ2-2; the D gene is possibly TRBD2 (5 bases). The V and J ends lost 0 bases and 6 bases respectively, with 23 bases between them. The germline V gene has CDR1 LGHDT and CDR2 YNNKEL (reference sequence). The CDR3 is 19 residues long. CDR3 nucleotide sequence: TGTGCCAGCAGCCAAGATGTGACGGGGTATAGAGGATTCGCCGGGGAGCTGTTTTTT. As protein: CASSQDVTGYRGFAGELFF.

This clone was detected once. The chain is built from TRBV2 and TRBJ1-6; D ambiguous. Looked up from germline, CDR1 is SNHLY and CDR2 is FYNNEI. Trimming shortened V by 7 bases and J by 0 bases, and 13 bases separated the two germline ends. The CDR3 covers 16 residues. The CDR3 nucleotides are TGTGCCAGCACGGTCCAGGCTTCCTCCTATAATTCACCCCTCCACTTT. Translated: CASTVQASSYNSPLHF.

This rearrangement joins TRBV28 to TRBJ1-6; 9 bases are shared with TRBD1. V lost 8 bases to trimming and J lost 6 bases; unmatched junction nucleotides: 8. This CDR3 is 15 amino acids long. Per germline, CDR1 MDHEN and CDR2 SYDVKM. The CDR3 DNA is TGTGCCAGCGGAACAGGGGGCGCAAGTAATTCACCCCTCCACTTT. It is translated as CASGTGGASNSPLHF.

CDR3 sequence (DNA): TGTGCCACCAGTGAAGGACAGGGGCGCGTCTACGAGCAGTACTTC. It specifies CATSEGQGRVYEQYF. The chain employs TRBV24-1 and TRBJ2-7; 9 bases map to TRBD1. J gave up 3 bases and V 4 bases, and 6 bases lay outside the gene matches. This CDR3 region has 15 residues. Germline V CDR1 and CDR2: KGHDR, SFDVKD.

The chain carries TRBV4-2 and TRBJ2-5; TRBD2 is a possible D gene (5 bases). The ends were cut back, 3 bases at V and 4 bases at J, with 12 bases in the middle. Per the germline V gene, CDR1 is LGHNA and CDR2 is YNFKEQ. This CDR3 comprises 14 residues. CDR3 nucleotide sequence: TGTGCCAGCAGCCAGATGGACTCGTCAGAGACCCAGTACTTC. Translation: CASSQMDSSETQYF.

This chain links TRBV7-9 with TRBJ1-5, with unresolved D. The V end was cut by 2 bases, the J end by 5 bases, with 10 bases between. This CDR3 is built from 14 residues. The germline gives CDR1 SEHNR, CDR2 FQNEAQ (reference sequence). The chain's CDR3 is CASSLSSGDQPQHF. As DNA, the CDR3 is TGTGCCAGCAGCTTAAGTTCCGGGGATCAGCCCCAGCATTTT.

This rearrangement joins TRBV19 to TRBJ2-2; a possible D gene is TRBD2 (5 bases). The germline gives CDR1 LNHDA, CDR2 SQIVND (reference sequence). The CDR3 spans 15 residues. V lost 2 bases to trimming and J lost 4 bases, with 11 bases between them. The CDR3 DNA sequence: TGTGCCAGTAGTATATACGGGGATTTCACCGGGGAGCTGTTTTTT. Its translation is CASSIYGDFTGELFF.

This clone was recorded once. The rearrangement joins TRBV30 to TRBJ1-3; D remains unclear. The CDR3 has 14 amino acids. The V gene's germline CDR1 is GTSNPN and CDR2 SVGIG (reference sequence). V dropped 0 bases and J dropped 2 bases, with 8 bases sitting between them. DNA for the CDR3: TGTGCCTGGAGTGTCTCGGGGACTGGAAACACCATATATTTT. It translates to CAWSVSGTGNTIYF.

V is TRBV9 and J is TRBJ1-6, with 7 bases aligning to TRBD1. V was clipped by 0 bases and J by 6 bases; unmatched bases: 9. Germline V lookup: CDR1 SGDLS, CDR2 YYNGEE. This CDR3 contains 17 residues. The CDR3 bases are TGTGCCAGCAGCGTAGGCTTCCGGGACAGCACTAATTCACCCCTCCACTTT. This gives the protein CASSVGFRDSTNSPLHF.

The CDR3 DNA reads TGCGCCAGCAGCTTGTCTGGGGGGGGGATTGGCACTGAAGCTTTCTTT. This translates into CASSLSGGGIGTEAFF. The chain recombines TRBV5-1 with TRBJ1-1, with D tentatively TRBD1 (5 bases). There are 16 residues in the CDR3. Per germline, CDR1 SGHRS and CDR2 YFSETQ. V was trimmed by 1 base and J by 4 bases, leaving 17 bases between them.

The J gene is TRBJ2-1, the V gene TRBV5-1; 8 bases map to TRBD2. This CDR3 has 15 residues. Germline V lookup: CDR1 SGHRS, CDR2 YFSETQ. V gave up 4 bases and J gave up 2 bases; unmatched junction bases: 5. The CDR3 region has the DNA TGCGCCAGCAGCCCTACCGGGGGGGCCTACAATGAGCAGTTCTTC. Amino acid sequence: CASSPTGGAYNEQFF.

This rearrangement joins TRBV9 to TRBJ1-2; 8 bases are a match to TRBD1. Germline CDR1 and CDR2: SGDLS and YYNGEE. The CDR3 consists of 20 residues. The J segment lost 5 bases and the V segment lost 4 bases, leaving 25 bases of the junction unmatched. The CDR3 spells CASSTTLNPGQGTPRYGYTF. CDR3 DNA: TGTGCCAGCAGCACTACTCTCAACCCCGGACAGGGAACCCCTCGGTATGGCTACACCTTC.